This T cell receptor beta chain was retrieved from a study of T cells in Graves' hyperthyroidism and ophthalmopathy. Study conclusions and caveats: The model made its ophthalmopathy prediction, and onset followed a median approximately six months later. Patients with ophthalmopathy were separated from those with stable hyperthyroidism by a 13 V-J model.

This clonotype is medium-sized (0.01 to 0.1%) within its sample. No antigen is known for it. This CDR3 spans 15 amino acids. Germline V gives CDR1 SGHTA, CDR2 FQGNSA. Trimming shortened V by 5 bases and J by 3 bases, and 14 bases separated the two germline ends. There were TCR beta CDR3 regions amplified from RNA transcripts. The TCR CDR3 was amplified in a first-round RT-PCR using the HTBI primer set. TCRdb reanalysed the multiplex PCR reads using MiXCR and keeps one entry per CDR3 protein. The sample includes 40,000 or so distinct CDR3 sequences, just under 50% of them seen just once. Aged 18 to 65, the patients had hyperthyroidism that was newly diagnosed and had lasted under 2 months. PBMCs were derived from 9.5 to 10 ml fresh peripheral blood.

The V call is TRBV7-2, the J call TRBJ2-1, with D possibly matching TRBD2 (5 bases). Sequencing was carried out using blood. The sequence was obtained from a woman in her forties or fifties with Graves' hyperthyroidism that later progressed to Graves' ophthalmopathy. CDR3 residues: CASSPSGYGYNEQFF. The CDR3 DNA reads TGTGCCAGCAGCCCCTCGGGGTACGGCTACAATGAGCAGTTCTTC. The full variable domain, its missing parts supplied by reference TRBV7-2 and TRBJ2-1, is GAGVSQSPSNKVTEKGKDVELRCDPISGHTALYWYRQSLGQGLEFLIYFQGNSAPDKSGLPSDRFSAERTGGSVSTLTIQRTQQEDSAVYLCASSPSGYGYNEQFFGPGTRLTVL.